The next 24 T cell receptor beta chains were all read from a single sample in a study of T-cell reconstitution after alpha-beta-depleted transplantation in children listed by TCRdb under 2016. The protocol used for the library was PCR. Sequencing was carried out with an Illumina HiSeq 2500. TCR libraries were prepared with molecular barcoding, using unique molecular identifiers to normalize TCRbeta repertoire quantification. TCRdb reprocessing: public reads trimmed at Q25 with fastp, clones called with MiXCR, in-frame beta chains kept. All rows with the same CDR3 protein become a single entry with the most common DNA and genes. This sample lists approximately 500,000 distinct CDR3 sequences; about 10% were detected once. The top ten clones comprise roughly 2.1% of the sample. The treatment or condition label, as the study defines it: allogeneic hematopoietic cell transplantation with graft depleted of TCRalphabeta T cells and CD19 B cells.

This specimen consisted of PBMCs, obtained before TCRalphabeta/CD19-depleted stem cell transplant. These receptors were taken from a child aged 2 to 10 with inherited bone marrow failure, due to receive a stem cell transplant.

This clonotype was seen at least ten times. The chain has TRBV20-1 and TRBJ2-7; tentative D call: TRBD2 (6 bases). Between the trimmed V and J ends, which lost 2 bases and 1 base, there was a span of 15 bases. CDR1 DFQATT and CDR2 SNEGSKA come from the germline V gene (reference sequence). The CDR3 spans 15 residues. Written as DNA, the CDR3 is TGCAGTGCTAGAACTGGGCGGGGCCCGTCCTACGAGCAGTACTTC. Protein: CSARTGRGPSYEQYF.

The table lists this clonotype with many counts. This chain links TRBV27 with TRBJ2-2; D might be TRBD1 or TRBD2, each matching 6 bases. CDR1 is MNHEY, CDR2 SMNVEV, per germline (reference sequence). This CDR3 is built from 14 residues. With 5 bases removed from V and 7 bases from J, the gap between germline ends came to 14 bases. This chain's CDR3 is CASSPGEGGGELFF. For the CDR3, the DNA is TGTGCCAGCAGTCCGGGAGAAGGGGGCGGGGAGCTGTTTTTT.

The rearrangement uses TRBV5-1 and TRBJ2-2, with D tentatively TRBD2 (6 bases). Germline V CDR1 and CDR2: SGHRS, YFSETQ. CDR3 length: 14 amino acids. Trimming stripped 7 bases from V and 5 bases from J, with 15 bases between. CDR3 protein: CASLSGAGTGELFF. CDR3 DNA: TGCGCCAGCCTCTCCGGCGCGGGGACCGGGGAGCTGTTTTTT.

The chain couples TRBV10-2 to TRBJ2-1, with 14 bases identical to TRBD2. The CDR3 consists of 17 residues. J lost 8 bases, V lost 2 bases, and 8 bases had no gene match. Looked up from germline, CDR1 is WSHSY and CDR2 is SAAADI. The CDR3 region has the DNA TGCGCCAGCAGTGAGCTCCGGACTAGCGGGAGGTCGGATGAGCAGTTCTTC. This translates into CASSELRTSGRSDEQFF.

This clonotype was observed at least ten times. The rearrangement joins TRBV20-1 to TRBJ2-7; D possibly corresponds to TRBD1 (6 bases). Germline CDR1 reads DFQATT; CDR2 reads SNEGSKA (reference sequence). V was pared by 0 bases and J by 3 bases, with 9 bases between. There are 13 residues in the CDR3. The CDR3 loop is CSARDPDSYEQYF. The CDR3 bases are TGCAGTGCTAGAGATCCGGACAGCTACGAGCAGTACTTC.

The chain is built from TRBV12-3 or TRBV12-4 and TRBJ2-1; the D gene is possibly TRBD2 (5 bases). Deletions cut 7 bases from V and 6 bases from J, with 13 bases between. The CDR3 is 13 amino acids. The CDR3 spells CASTANGGNEQFF. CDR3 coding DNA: TGTGCCAGCACCGCTAACGGAGGCAATGAGCAGTTCTTC.

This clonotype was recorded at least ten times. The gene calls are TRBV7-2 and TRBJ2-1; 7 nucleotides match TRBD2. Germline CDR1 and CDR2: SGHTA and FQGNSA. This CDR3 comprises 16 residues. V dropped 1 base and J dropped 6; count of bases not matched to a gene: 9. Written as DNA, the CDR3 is TGTGCCAGCAGCTTAGTTGGGGGAGGGCAGTTCAATGAGCAGTTCTTC. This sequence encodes CASSLVGGGQFNEQFF.

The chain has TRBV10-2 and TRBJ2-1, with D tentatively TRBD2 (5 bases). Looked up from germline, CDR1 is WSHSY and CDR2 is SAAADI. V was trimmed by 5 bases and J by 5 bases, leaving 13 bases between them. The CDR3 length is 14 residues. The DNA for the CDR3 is TGCGCCAGCAGTCCACTAGGGCCTCACAATGAGCAGTTCTTC. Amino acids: CASSPLGPHNEQFF.

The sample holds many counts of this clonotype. CDR3 region: CASSLPGLAGSTDTQYF. The CDR3 DNA sequence: TGTGCCAGCAGCTTACCGGGACTAGCGGGCTCCACAGATACGCAGTATTTT. The chain combines TRBV7-2 with TRBJ2-3; 12 bases agree with TRBD2. J gave up 2 bases and V 2 bases, and 5 bases lay outside the gene matches. The germline gives CDR1 SGHTA, CDR2 FQGNSA. The CDR3 totals 17 residues.

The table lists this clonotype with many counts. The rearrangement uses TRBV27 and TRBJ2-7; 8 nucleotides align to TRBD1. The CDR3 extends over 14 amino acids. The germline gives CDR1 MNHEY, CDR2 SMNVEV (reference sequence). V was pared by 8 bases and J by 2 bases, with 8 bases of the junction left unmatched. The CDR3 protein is CASGRTGFTYEQYF. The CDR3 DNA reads TGTGCCAGCGGACGGACAGGGTTTACCTACGAGCAGTACTTC.

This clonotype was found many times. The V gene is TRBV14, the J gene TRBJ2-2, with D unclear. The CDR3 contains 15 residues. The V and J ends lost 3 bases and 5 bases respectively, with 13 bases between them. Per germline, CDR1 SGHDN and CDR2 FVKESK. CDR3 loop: CASSHRESTTGELFF. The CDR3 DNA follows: TGTGCCAGCAGCCATCGAGAAAGCACAACCGGGGAGCTGTTTTTT.

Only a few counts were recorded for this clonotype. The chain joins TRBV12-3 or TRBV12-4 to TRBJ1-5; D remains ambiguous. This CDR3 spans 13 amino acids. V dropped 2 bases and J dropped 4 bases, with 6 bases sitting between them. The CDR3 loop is CASSLSRNQPQHF. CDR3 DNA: TGTGCCAGCAGTTTATCCAGAAATCAGCCCCAGCATTTT.

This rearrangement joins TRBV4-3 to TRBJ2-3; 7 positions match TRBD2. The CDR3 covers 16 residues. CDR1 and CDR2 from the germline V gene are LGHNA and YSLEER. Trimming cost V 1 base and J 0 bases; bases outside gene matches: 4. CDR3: CASSQGGLDSTDTQYF. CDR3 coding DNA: TGCGCCAGCAGCCAAGGAGGACTAGATAGCACAGATACGCAGTATTTT.

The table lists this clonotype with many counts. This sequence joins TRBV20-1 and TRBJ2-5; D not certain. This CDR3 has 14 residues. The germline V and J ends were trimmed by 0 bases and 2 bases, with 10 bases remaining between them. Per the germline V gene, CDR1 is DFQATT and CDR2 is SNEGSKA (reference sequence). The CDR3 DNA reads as TGCAGTGCTAGAGATTACACATCACAAGAGACCCAGTACTTC. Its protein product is CSARDYTSQETQYF.

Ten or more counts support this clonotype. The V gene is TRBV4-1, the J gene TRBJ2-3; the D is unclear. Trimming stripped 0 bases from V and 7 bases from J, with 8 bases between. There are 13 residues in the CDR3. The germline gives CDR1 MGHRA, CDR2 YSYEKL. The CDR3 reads CASSQDSRHTQYF. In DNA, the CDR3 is TGCGCCAGCAGCCAAGATTCCCGGCATACGCAGTATTTT.

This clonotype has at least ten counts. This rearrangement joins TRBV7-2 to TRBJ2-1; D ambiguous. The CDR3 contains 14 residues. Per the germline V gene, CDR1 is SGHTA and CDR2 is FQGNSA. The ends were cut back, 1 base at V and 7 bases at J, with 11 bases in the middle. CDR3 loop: CASSLEPRLNEQFF. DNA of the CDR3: TGTGCCAGCAGCTTAGAACCTAGACTGAATGAGCAGTTCTTC.

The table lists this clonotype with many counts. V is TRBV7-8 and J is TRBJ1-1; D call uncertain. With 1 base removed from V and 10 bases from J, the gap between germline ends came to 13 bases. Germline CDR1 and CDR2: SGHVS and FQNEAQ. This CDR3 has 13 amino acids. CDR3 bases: TGTGCCAGCAGCTTAGTCTTTCAGGAGCGAGCTTTCTTT. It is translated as CASSLVFQERAFF.

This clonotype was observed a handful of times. The DNA of the CDR3 is TGTGCCACCAGCCGTTCTCGGGACAGGCACTTGAGAAACATTCAGTACTTC. Translating gives CATSRSRDRHLRNIQYF. This chain uses TRBV15 with TRBJ2-4; 8 bases match TRBD1. Germline values: CDR1 LNHNV, CDR2 YYDKDF (reference sequence). V gave up 5 bases and J gave up 6 bases; unmatched junction bases: 15. The CDR3 runs to 17 residues.

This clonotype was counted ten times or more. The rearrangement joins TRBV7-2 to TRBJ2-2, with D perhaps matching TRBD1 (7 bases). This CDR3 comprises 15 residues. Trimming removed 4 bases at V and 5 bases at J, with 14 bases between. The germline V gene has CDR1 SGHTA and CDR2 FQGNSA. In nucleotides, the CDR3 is TGTGCCAGCAGCTCGACTAGGGGGCGGACCGGGGAGCTGTTTTTT. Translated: CASSSTRGRTGELFF.

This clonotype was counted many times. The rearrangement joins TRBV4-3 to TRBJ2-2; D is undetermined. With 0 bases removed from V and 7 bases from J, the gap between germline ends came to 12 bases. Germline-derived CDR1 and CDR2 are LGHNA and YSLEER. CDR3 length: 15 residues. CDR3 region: CASSQDFAWDGELFF. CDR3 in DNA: TGCGCCAGCAGCCAAGATTTCGCGTGGGACGGGGAGCTGTTTTTT.

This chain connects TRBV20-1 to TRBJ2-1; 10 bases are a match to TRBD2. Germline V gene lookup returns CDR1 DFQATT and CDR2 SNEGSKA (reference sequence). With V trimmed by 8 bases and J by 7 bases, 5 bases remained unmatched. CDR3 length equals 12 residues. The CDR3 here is CSSGRAGNEQFF. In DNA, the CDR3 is TGCAGTAGCGGGAGGGCCGGAAATGAGCAGTTCTTC.

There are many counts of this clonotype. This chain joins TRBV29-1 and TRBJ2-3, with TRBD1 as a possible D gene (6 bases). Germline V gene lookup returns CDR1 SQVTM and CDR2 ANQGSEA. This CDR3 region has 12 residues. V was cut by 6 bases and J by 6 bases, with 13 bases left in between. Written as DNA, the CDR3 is TGCAGCGTCCGGACAGATAAGGATACGCAGTATTTT. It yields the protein CSVRTDKDTQYF.

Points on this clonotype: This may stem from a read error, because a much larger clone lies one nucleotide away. Here the CDR3 reads CASSRQAIETQYF. Here the CDR3 DNA reads TGTGCCAGCAGTCGACAGGCAATAGAGACCCAGTACTTC. This rearrangement joins TRBV2 to TRBJ2-5; possible D gene TRBD1, 6 bases. Germline lookup yields CDR1 SNHLY and CDR2 FYNNEI. V lost 5 bases and J 4 bases, leaving 11 bases between the germline ends. The CDR3 contains 13 residues.

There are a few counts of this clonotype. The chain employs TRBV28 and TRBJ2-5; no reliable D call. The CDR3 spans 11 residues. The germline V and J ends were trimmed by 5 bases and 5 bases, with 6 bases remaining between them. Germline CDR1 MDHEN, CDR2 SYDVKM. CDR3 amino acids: CASSGFETQYF. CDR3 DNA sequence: TGTGCCAGCAGTGGGTTCGAGACCCAGTACTTC.